Each of the 31 T cell receptor beta chains below was sequenced from the same sample in a study of regulatory T cells in long-lasting Graves disease. Through Arm-PCR of CDR3 regions and iRepertoire HTBI primers, TCR beta libraries were built. TCRdb called the multiplex PCR reads again in MiXCR, with one record for every CDR3 protein. The sample comprises fewer than 400,000 distinct CDR3 sequences, about 20% of which are singletons, and less than 25% rests with the top ten. Time point meaning: persistent/refractory GD, antithyroid drugs over 5 years with positive TRAb. The authors made the TCR library using RNA they extracted from PBMCs. The sequenced sample was peripheral blood mononuclear cells (PBMCs), obtained when the disease was refractory, from a patient treated with antithyroid drugs. The receptors shown here come from a female donor with Graves disease.

There are many counts of this clonotype. CDR3 region: CASSLAGGMGQPQHF. The CDR3 region has the DNA TGCGCCAGCAGCTTGGCCGGAGGGATGGGTCAGCCCCAGCATTTT. The V and J genes are TRBV5-1 and TRBJ1-5; D is ambiguous. The V end lost 0 bases, the J end lost 6 bases, and 13 bases lay between the germline ends. Germline lookup yields CDR1 SGHRS and CDR2 YFSETQ. The CDR3 has 15 amino acids.

The chain carries TRBV30 and TRBJ2-7; 9 nucleotides agree with TRBD1. This CDR3 comprises 15 residues. Germline values: CDR1 GTSNPN, CDR2 SVGIG (reference sequence). V gave up 2 bases and J gave up 0 bases; unmatched junction bases: 5. This CDR3 reads CAWSYRDRDSYEQYF. Written as DNA, the CDR3 is TGTGCCTGGAGTTACCGGGACAGGGACTCCTACGAGCAGTACTTC.

Ten or more counts support this clonotype. The chain uses TRBV6-2 or TRBV6-3 and TRBJ1-1, with D unclear. This CDR3 spans 13 amino acids. V was shortened by 0 bases and J by 6 bases, with 8 bases between the two germline ends. Germline lookup yields CDR1 MNHEY and CDR2 SVGEGT. CDR3 in DNA: TGTGCCAGCAGTTACTCGAGTTCTCCTGAAGCTTTCTTT. Residues: CASSYSSSPEAFF.

This sequence joins TRBV4-1 and TRBJ1-6; D gene unclear. In germline, CDR1 is MGHRA, CDR2 YSYEKL. The CDR3 has 16 amino acids. Trimming removed 3 bases at V and 7 bases at J, with 16 bases between. The CDR3 sequence is CASSQEEQFQNSPLHF. CDR3 DNA sequence: TGCGCCAGCAGCCAGGAGGAACAGTTCCAAAATTCACCCCTCCACTTT.

This clonotype was counted between two and nine times. CDR3 region: CASSASGREYEQYF. CDR3 nucleotide sequence: TGTGCCAGCAGTGCTAGCGGGAGAGAATACGAGCAGTACTTC. The chain uses TRBV6-1 and TRBJ2-7; 10 bases are a match to TRBD2. The CDR3 runs 14 residues. Germline loops: CDR1 MNHNS, CDR2 SASEGT. With V trimmed by 4 bases and J by 4 bases, 4 bases remained unmatched.

The table lists this clonotype with many counts. The chain recombines TRBV6-1 with TRBJ1-5; no reliable D call. This CDR3 contains 16 residues. V lost 0 bases and J 6 bases, leaving 15 bases between the germline ends. Germline values: CDR1 MNHNS, CDR2 SASEGT. CDR3 in DNA: TGTGCCAGCAGTGAAGCTTTGTTCCCCTTCGGTCAGCCCCAGCATTTT. It translates to CASSEALFPFGQPQHF.

At least ten counts were recorded for this clonotype. This chain links TRBV12-3 or TRBV12-4 with TRBJ2-6, with D maybe TRBD1 (5 bases). This CDR3 comprises 16 residues. V was trimmed by 0 bases and J by 5 bases, leaving 11 bases between them. Written as DNA, the CDR3 is TGTGCCAGCAGTTTAGCGCTAGGGGATCGGGCCAACGTCCTGACTTTC. Amino acid sequence: CASSLALGDRANVLTF.

V and J are TRBV19 and TRBJ2-5; a possible D gene is TRBD2 (6 bases). The germline CDR1 and CDR2 sequences are LNHDA and SQIVND (reference sequence). This CDR3 comprises 13 residues. V was clipped by 1 base and J by 5 bases, with 8 bases between them. The CDR3 sequence is CASSIASGETQYF. The CDR3 region has the DNA TGTGCCAGTAGTATAGCGAGCGGGGAGACCCAGTACTTC.

This clonotype occurred a few times. This rearrangement joins TRBV6-1 to TRBJ2-2; D remains ambiguous. CDR3 size: 14 residues. Trimming removed 8 bases from V and 1 base from J, with 11 bases in between. The germline V gene has CDR1 MNHNS and CDR2 SASEGT. The CDR3 reads CASSGARNTGELFF. The CDR3 coding sequence is TGTGCCAGCTCAGGAGCGCGGAACACCGGGGAGCTGTTTTTT.

CDR3 residues: CASSLGQSFYGYTF. In DNA, the CDR3 is TGTGCCAGCAGCCTGGGACAGAGTTTCTATGGCTACACCTTC. The V call is TRBV3-1, the J call TRBJ1-2, with TRBD1 identical over 7 bases. From germline, CDR1 is LGHDT and CDR2 YNNKEL (reference sequence). The CDR3 extends over 14 amino acids. The V segment lost 4 bases and the J segment 4 bases; nucleotides outside the gene matches: 6.

This clonotype was counted many times. The chain employs TRBV2 and TRBJ2-2; a possible D gene is TRBD1 (6 bases). Germline CDR1 reads SNHLY; CDR2 reads FYNNEI. V lost 8 bases and J 7 bases, leaving 14 bases between the germline ends. The CDR3 covers 13 residues. The CDR3 sequence: CASCFRGDGELFF. The CDR3 nucleotides are TGTGCCAGCTGCTTCAGGGGAGACGGGGAGCTGTTTTTT.

Remarks on this clonotype: This sequence may be a read error, since a much larger clone differs from it by one base. The chain carries TRBV11-2 and TRBJ1-6, with a possible D match to TRBD1 (5 bases). This CDR3 is 17 amino acids long. Germline V gives CDR1 SGHAT, CDR2 FQNNGV. V lost 0 bases, J lost 8 bases, and 17 bases lay in between. As DNA, the CDR3 is TGTGCCAGCAGCTTAGATCGCTCGACCCGGGGCGATTCACCCCTCCACTTT. The encoded protein is CASSLDRSTRGDSPLHF.

At least ten counts were recorded for this clonotype. The CDR3 DNA sequence: TGTGCCAGCAGTTTCCCCATACAGGGGACCCAAGAGACCCAGTACTTC. This gives the protein CASSFPIQGTQETQYF. This chain uses TRBV28 with TRBJ2-5, with 7 bases fitting TRBD1. Germline trimming cut 3 bases from V and 1 base from J; bases unmatched to any gene: 8. CDR3 length equals 16 residues. The germline V gene has CDR1 MDHEN and CDR2 SYDVKM.

This clonotype was counted many times. V gene TRBV7-8 combines with J gene TRBJ2-7; 9 bases match TRBD1. Germline trimming cut 5 bases from V and 5 bases from J; bases unmatched to any gene: 10. This CDR3 region has 15 residues. CDR1 and CDR2 from the germline V gene are SGHVS and FQNEAQ. CDR3 in amino acids: CASSHTGTGFHEQYF. The CDR3, as DNA: TGTGCCAGCAGCCATACCGGGACAGGGTTCCACGAGCAGTACTTC.

This chain connects TRBV6-1 to TRBJ1-5, with 9 bases aligning to TRBD1. The CDR3 contains 18 residues. From germline, CDR1 is MNHNS and CDR2 SASEGT. The V segment lost 5 bases and the J segment 3 bases; nucleotides outside the gene matches: 14. This chain's CDR3 is CASSPLRTGVPSNQPQHF. The CDR3 bases are TGTGCCAGCAGTCCACTCAGGACAGGGGTACCTTCCAATCAGCCCCAGCATTTT.

The chain combines TRBV2 with TRBJ2-7; D is perhaps TRBD1 (5 bases). Trimming took 6 bases from V and 0 from J, leaving 12 bases between them. The germline V gene encodes CDR1 SNHLY and CDR2 FYNNEI. CDR3 length: 14 residues. CDR3 nucleotide sequence: TGTGCCAGCAGGGCGACAGAGAGCTCCTACGAGCAGTACTTC. Protein: CASRATESSYEQYF.

The gene calls are TRBV19 and TRBJ2-7; 11 positions agree with TRBD1. V shed 3 bases, J shed 5 bases, and the junction held 12 bases outside the gene matches. Germline lookup yields CDR1 LNHDA and CDR2 SQIVND (reference sequence). The CDR3 is 17 amino acids. This CDR3 is CASSMVSGQGVFDEQYF. The CDR3 coding sequence is TGTGCCAGTAGTATGGTCTCGGGACAGGGGGTCTTCGACGAGCAGTACTTC.

As to this clonotype: Being one base from a much bigger clone, this may be a read error. The chain is built from TRBV12-3 or TRBV12-4 and TRBJ2-7; D uncertain. The CDR3 is 12 residues long. V was clipped by 6 bases and J by 5 bases, with 11 bases between them. The CDR3 DNA is TGTGCCAGCAGCTCAGTCCCCCACGAGCAGTACTTC. It yields the protein CASSSVPHEQYF.

The chain recombines TRBV12-3 or TRBV12-4 with TRBJ2-7, with TRBD1 identical over 7 bases. With V trimmed by 6 bases and J by 7 bases, 15 bases remained unmatched. CDR3 length: 15 residues. CDR3 nucleotide sequence: TGTGCCAGCAGCCAAGACCTGAACAGGGGCGGGGAGCAGTACTTC. Protein product: CASSQDLNRGGEQYF.

In its sample, this clonotype was seen many times. V usage is TRBV19 and J usage is TRBJ1-5; D unclear. Germline assignment: CDR1 LNHDA and CDR2 SQIVND (reference sequence). The CDR3 is made up of 10 amino acids. V dropped 9 bases and J dropped 7 bases, with 7 bases sitting between them. Here the CDR3 reads CASSFQPQHF. The CDR3 nucleotides read TGTGCCAGCAGCTTCCAGCCCCAGCATTTT.

The chain carries TRBV30 and TRBJ1-2, with D unresolved. Deletions cut 8 bases from V and 4 bases from J, with 17 bases between. The germline CDR1 and CDR2 sequences are GTSNPN and SVGIG (reference sequence). This CDR3 comprises 13 residues. CDR3 DNA: TGTGCCGGGGTCCCGAGGAGAAGCTATGGCTACACCTTC. Translating it yields CAGVPRRSYGYTF. The whole variable domain, remainder taken from reference TRBV30 and TRBJ1-2, is SQTIHQWPATLVQPVGSPLSLECTVEGTSNPNLYWYRQAAGRGLQLLFYSVGIGQISSEVPQNLSASRPQDRQFILSSKKLLLSDSGFYLCAGVPRRSYGYTFGSGTRLTVV.

V gene TRBV30 combines with J gene TRBJ2-2; D unclear. V lost 2 bases, J lost 2 bases, and 9 bases lay in between. The CDR3 has 14 residues. Germline assignment: CDR1 GTSNPN and CDR2 SVGIG (reference sequence). CDR3 sequence: CAWSRTSNTGELFF. The CDR3 DNA sequence: TGTGCCTGGAGTAGGACGAGTAACACCGGGGAGCTGTTTTTT.

This clonotype was detected only once. The rearrangement links TRBV19 to TRBJ2-2; no firm D call. V lost 6 bases to trimming and J lost 6 bases, with 11 bases between them. Germline V gene sequence: CDR1 LNHDA, CDR2 SQIVND (reference sequence). CDR3 length: 13 residues. This CDR3 reads CASRKAWAGELFF. The CDR3 bases are TGTGCCAGTAGAAAAGCCTGGGCCGGGGAGCTGTTTTTT.

The V gene is TRBV19, the J gene TRBJ2-5; no reliable D call. TRBJ2-1 matches the DNA end more closely, so the J call is doubtful. Germline V gene sequence: CDR1 LNHDA, CDR2 SQIVND (reference sequence). The CDR3 has 12 residues. CDR3 sequence: CASRTPDNEQFF. CDR3 bases: TGTGCCAGTAGAACCCCCGACAATGAGCAGTTCTTC.

This clonotype was found many times. The chain carries TRBV28 and TRBJ1-1; 9 nucleotides agree with TRBD1. The CDR3 runs to 20 residues. Germline lookup yields CDR1 MDHEN and CDR2 SYDVKM. V trimming: 11 bases; J trimming: 3 bases; junction bases outside the gene matches: 28. CDR3 amino acids: CAATRVRDREAHGPDTEAFF. The CDR3 nucleotides are TGTGCCGCGACTAGGGTTCGGGACAGGGAGGCCCACGGGCCGGACACTGAAGCTTTCTTT.

Many counts were recorded for this clonotype. J is TRBJ1-5 and V is TRBV7-2; 10 bases line up with TRBD1. The CDR3 runs to 17 residues. Looked up from germline, CDR1 is SGHTA and CDR2 is FQGNSA. Trimming cost V 1 base and J 2 bases; bases outside gene matches: 5. The CDR3 bases are TGTGCCAGCAGCTTAGTAGGGACAGGGGTCGGCAATCAGCCCCAGCATTTT. This codes for CASSLVGTGVGNQPQHF.

J is TRBJ1-3 and V is TRBV7-9; no clear D. V was cut by 1 base and J by 7 bases, with 17 bases left in between. The CDR3 length is 16 residues. Germline-derived CDR1 and CDR2 are SEHNR and FQNEAQ (reference sequence). This CDR3 reads CASSLVAGGDWNTIYF. CDR3 DNA: TGTGCCAGCAGCTTAGTAGCAGGTGGCGACTGGAACACCATATATTTT.

This clonotype was seen only a few times. The chain is built from TRBV9 and TRBJ2-2, with D unresolved. This CDR3 contains 15 residues. The ends were cut back, 0 bases at V and 1 base at J, with 7 bases in the middle. Germline lookup yields CDR1 SGDLS and CDR2 YYNGEE. The DNA of the CDR3 is TGTGCCAGCAGCGTAGGGCTACTGAACACCGGGGAGCTGTTTTTT. Translation gives CASSVGLLNTGELFF. The full variable domain, its missing parts supplied by reference TRBV9 and TRBJ2-2, is DSGVTQTPKHLITATGQRVTLRCSPRSGDLSVYWYQQSLDQGLQFLIQYYNGEERAKGNILERFSAQQFPDLHSELNLSSLELGDSALYFCASSVGLLNTGELFFGEGSRLTVL.

The chain has TRBV7-6 and TRBJ2-5; D gene uncertain. The CDR3 totals 13 residues. V shed 5 bases and J shed 4 bases, with 11 bases lying between them. Per germline, CDR1 SGHVS and CDR2 FNYEAQ. Here the CDR3 reads CASSPSQLETQYF. The CDR3 coding sequence is TGTGCCAGCAGCCCATCACAGTTAGAGACCCAGTACTTC.

The chain carries TRBV28 and TRBJ2-1; 7 bases match TRBD1. CDR3 length equals 14 residues. Per the germline V gene, CDR1 is MDHEN and CDR2 is SYDVKM. The ends lost 7 bases at V and 4 bases at J; junction bases unmatched: 7. The CDR3 sequence: CASIATGTYNEQFF. The CDR3 nucleotides read TGTGCCAGCATCGCGACAGGGACGTACAATGAGCAGTTCTTC.

At least ten counts were recorded for this clonotype. This chain links TRBV6-1 with TRBJ2-6; 11 bases align to TRBD2. The CDR3 has 17 residues. The V gene end was trimmed by 7 bases and the J gene end by 4 bases; junction bases not matched to a gene: 9. The germline CDR1 and CDR2 sequences are MNHNS and SASEGT. CDR3 region: CASKIAGGPVGANVLTF. The CDR3 bases are TGTGCCAGCAAGATAGCGGGAGGGCCGGTGGGGGCCAACGTCCTGACTTTC.